The rows below give T cell receptor beta chains drawn from one sample of a study of shared clonotypes between healthy human individuals. TCRdb's copy holds only in-frame clones and misses some; the assay was immunoSEQ multiplex PCR. The sample gives approximately 240,000 clones, 50% to 80% of which show up once; 11% is in the top ten. The source material was memory CD4+ T cells sorted from blood. Receptor source: a young man in good health. Both conserved end residues are part of each CDR3. A D gene is named only where the DNA matches it firmly. Expanded clones are given a class, and other clones once, few, many or no size at all.

v_call,clone_size,d_call,j_call,cdr3_aa,cdr3_nt
TRBV4-1,.,TRBD2,TRBJ2-4,CASSQEASGSPLAKNIQYF,TGCGCCAGCAGCCAAGAGGCTAGCGGGTCCCCCCTAGCCAAAAACATTCAGTACTTC
TRBV7-9,.,.,TRBJ2-6,CASSLAADSGANVLTF,TGTGCCAGCAGCTTGGCTGCGGACTCTGGGGCCAACGTCCTGACTTTC
TRBV19,.,.,TRBJ1-5,CASSISGGDQPQHF,TGTGCCAGTAGTATCTCCGGGGGGGATCAGCCCCAGCATTTT
TRBV5-1,few,TRBD2,TRBJ2-7,CASSRSGGSYEQYF,TGCGCCAGCAGCCGATCGGGAGGATCCTACGAGCAGTACTTC
TRBV2,few,.,TRBJ1-2,CASTGDHYGYTF,TGTGCCAGCACCGGAGACCACTATGGCTACACCTTC
TRBV18,many,TRBD2,TRBJ2-1,CASSPLAGEQFF,TGTGCCAGCTCACCCTTAGCGGGTGAGCAGTTCTTC
TRBV10-3,many,.,TRBJ2-1,CAISGGLVSYNEQFF,TGTGCCATCAGTGGGGGTTTAGTGTCCTACAATGAGCAGTTCTTC
TRBV5-1,.,TRBD1,TRBJ2-5,CASSLDGTDLQETQYF,TGCGCCAGCAGCTTGGATGGGACAGATCTACAAGAGACCCAGTACTTC
TRBV4-1,few,.,TRBJ2-1,CASSQDLWGNEQFF,TGCGCCAGCAGCCAAGATTTATGGGGGAATGAGCAGTTCTTC
TRBV6-5,.,.,TRBJ2-7,CASSSAYEQYF,TGTGCCAGCAGTTCAGCCTACGAGCAGTACTTC
TRBV9,few,.,TRBJ2-5,CASSVGGSGETQYF,TGTGCCAGCAGCGTAGGGGGTTCGGGAGAGACCCAGTACTTC
TRBV6-6,.,.,TRBJ2-1,CASMGSYNEQFF,TGTGCCAGCATGGGCTCCTACAATGAGCAGTTCTTC
TRBV5-5,.,.,TRBJ2-3,CASSLYESSTDTQYF,TGTGCCAGCAGCTTGTACGAATCCAGCACAGATACGCAGTATTTT
TRBV11-3,.,.,TRBJ2-2,CASSLDFKSFANTGELFF,TGTGCCAGCAGCTTAGATTTTAAATCGTTCGCGAACACCGGGGAGCTGTTTTTT
TRBV7-6,.,.,TRBJ2-5,CASSPDIPLGDGTQYF,TGTGCCAGCAGCCCGGACATCCCATTAGGTGACGGGACCCAGTACTTC
TRBV28,.,TRBD1,TRBJ1-4,CASYDRGAEKLFF,TGTGCCAGCTACGACAGGGGCGCTGAAAAACTGTTTTTT
TRBV6-5,.,.,TRBJ2-1,CASSEGGSYNEQFF,TGTGCCAGCAGTGAGGGGGGGTCCTACAATGAGCAGTTCTTC